This TCR beta chain was identified in a study of T cells after yellow fever vaccination. Study-level points and caveats: Subsequent to the booster, the majority of primary-vaccination clones reappeared (96% CD4, 88% CD8).

The CDR3 sequence is 14 residues long. V lost 6 bases and J lost 6; bases outside the gene matches: 7. In germline, CDR1 is MNHEY, CDR2 SVGAGI. Each CDR3 protein is one row after TCRdb ran MiXCR on the 5' RACE reads. The sample shows about 25,000 distinct CDR3 sequences, under 5.5% of them seen only once. This clonotype was observed at least ten times. The sequence came from a man aged 25 to 45 who received the YFV17D yellow fever vaccine. The chain links TRBV6-5 to TRBJ1-5; 8 bases line up with TRBD1. The material was PBMCs, either bulk or a sorted T-cell subset (CD4+, CD8+, memory, or dextramer-sorted; not recorded which), obtained 15 days after the yellow fever booster vaccination. The CDR3 region has the DNA TGTGCCAGCAGCCCCGGACAGGGCCCTCAGCCCCAGCATTTT. Translation gives CASSPGQGPQPQHF.